This T cell receptor beta chain is drawn from a study of T cell repertoires in cytomegalovirus infection. Using its own MiXCR run on the reads, TCRdb lists one record per CDR3 protein. This table holds roughly 640,000 distinct CDR3 sequences, 20% to 25% found once. Study-wide findings and caveats: Dominating the ex vivo response were TCR beta clonotypes that were CMV-specific and HLA-C-restricted.

This clonotype was seen repeatedly, ten times or more. The antigen is unknown. This TCR was recovered from a human donor in good health (CMV status not recorded). Some clones in this sample may be carry-over from other donors' samples. Sequencing was performed on CD8+ T cells from PBMCs.

CDR3 coding DNA: TGTGCCAGCAGTTTGACCGTGTCCTACGAGCAGTACTTC. It encodes CASSLTVSYEQYF. This chain connects TRBV12-3 or TRBV12-4 to TRBJ2-7; the D is unclear. V was pared by 3 bases and J by 1 base, with 7 bases between. The CDR3 is 13 amino acids.